This T cell receptor (beta chain) was identified during a study of shared clonotypes between healthy human individuals. Study-level findings and limits: The authors expected sequencing depth to affect clonotype sharing among donors.

Profiled with immunoSEQ multiplex PCR; TCRdb holds only in-frame clones, not every one. The table records 950,000 to 1,100,000 clones, around 82% of them present only once. About this clone itself: Its antigen is not known.

Trimming removed 6 bases from V and 4 bases from J, with 16 bases in between. The CDR3 has 15 amino acids. The germline V gene has CDR1 MDHEN and CDR2 SYDVKM. The V and J genes are TRBV28 and TRBJ1-5; D unclear. This clonotype was obtained from a man aged 18 to 35 in good health. Some clones in this sample may be carry-over from other donors' samples. The sample taken for sequencing was memory CD4+ T cells from PBMCs. Subset defined: CD45RA-negative fraction. CDR3 in amino acids: CASSPVGRANQPQHF. The CDR3 DNA reads as TGTGCCAGCAGCCCGGTTGGTAGAGCGAATCAGCCCCAGCATTTT.